This TCR beta chain was captured in a study of CD8 T cells in ankylosing spondylitis. General study results and limits: As for the disease-linked clones, they showed a CD8+ phenotype and occurred at relatively low frequencies in peripheral blood. Disease-linked clones reportedly concentrated significantly in matched ankylosing spondylitis synovial fluid. Apparently characteristic of ankylosing spondylitis blood was a TCR beta motif (fewer than ten highly homologous variants).

This CDR3 has 13 amino acids. The V gene end was trimmed by 6 bases and the J gene end by 5 bases; junction bases not matched to a gene: 5. Notes on this clonotype: The antigen is undetermined.

With molecular barcodes, quantitative 5'-RACE was used to make the TCR beta libraries. TCRdb processed the 5' RACE reads anew with MiXCR; each CDR3 protein has one entry. The sample holds about 360,000 distinct CDR3 sequences, 20% to 25% seen once. Sample: blood, either unsorted or a sorted T cell fraction (not recorded which). V gene TRBV12-3 or TRBV12-4 combines with J gene TRBJ2-3; TRBD2 aligns across 7 bases. The sequence came from a male donor with ankylosing spondylitis or in good health (not recorded which). CDR3 bases: TGTGCCAGCAGGCTACCTAGCGGAGATACGCAGTATTTT. Protein sequence: CASRLPSGDTQYF.